The sample holds many counts of the clone carrying this T cell receptor (beta chain). Its antigen is not identified. These data come from a study of regulatory T cells in long-lasting Graves disease. Study summary: Newly diagnosed Graves' patients took antithyroid drugs under 3 months.

Study results and limitations: Newly diagnosed patients shared 850 to 1,000 public clonotypes; persistent patients shared a few thousand. With a small sample size, accuracy may have been reduced.

Trimming stripped 1 base from V and 9 bases from J, with 11 bases between. Per germline, CDR1 SGHKS and CDR2 YYEKEE (reference sequence). There are 13 residues in the CDR3. Both iRepertoire HTBI primers and Arm-PCR of CDR3 regions were used to build the TCR beta libraries. In TCRdb, the multiplex PCR reads were re-called with MiXCR into one record per CDR3 protein. The data hold a few hundred thousand distinct CDR3 sequences, with 12% observed a single time. As to time point: newly diagnosed GD, antithyroid drugs for less than 3 months. RNA extracted from PBMCs served as the sequencing template. These same data were also listed under a study on T cells in Graves' hyperthyroidism and ophthalmopathy.

The V and J genes are TRBV5-5 and TRBJ2-1, with a possible D match to TRBD2 (6 bases). The input for sequencing was peripheral blood mononuclear cells (PBMCs), taken at new diagnosis, from a patient treated with antithyroid drugs. The TCR sequence derives from a woman under 30 with Graves disease. CDR3 sequence (DNA): TGTGCCAGCAGCTTGTGGGGAGCGGGTGAGCAGTTCTTC. It encodes CASSLWGAGEQFF. Full variable domain (remainder filled in from reference TRBV5-5 and TRBJ2-1): DAGVTQSPTHLIKTRGQQVTLRCSPISGHKSVSWYQQVLGQGPQFIFQYYEKEERGRGNFPDRFSARQFPNYSSELNVNALLLGDSALYLCASSLWGAGEQFFGPGTRLTVL.